This T cell receptor (beta chain) was captured in a study of T-cell memory formation after mild COVID-19 (dated by TCRdb to the early 2020s). Looking at the study overall: TCR sequence clusters from the two donors were largely donor specific. Longitudinal TCRalpha and TCRbeta repertoire sequencing tracked T-cell clones expanding and contracting after mild COVID-19 in a couple of donors. Two young, previously healthy adult volunteers, one female and one male, were included in the cohort. Overall study results and their limits: The detection of some responding clones in pre-infection memory suggests that pre-existing cross-reactive memory T cells joined the SARS-CoV-2 response. From day 15 to 85, contracting clones showed balanced CD4/CD8 phenotypes, whereas a second wave of clones that expanded from day 15 to 37 leaned towards CD4+. Whether the second-wave clones peaking on day 37 were SARS-CoV-2 specific was not confirmed. The study included only two mild cases, and larger cohorts that include severe cases with pre-infection samples were judged to be necessary. Contracting CD4+ clones were found mainly in CM and EM memory subsets, while CD8+ clones were enriched in EMRA.

TCRdb records Illumina NovaSeq 6000 as the sequencer. cDNA libraries for TCRalpha and TCRbeta were prepared by 5'RACE using constant-segment primers, with sample barcodes and unique molecular identifiers added. Trizol reagent was used to extract RNA from every sample. Amplification of the libraries took two PCR steps, and the second step added a second sample barcode plus Illumina TruSeq adapters. Sequencing of the libraries was done on an Illumina NovaSeq, producing 2 x 150 bp paired-end reads. On the study's bioinformatics: With migec v1.2.7, reads were demultiplexed and then collapsed into UMI-guided consensus sequences. With mixcr v2.1.11, UMI consensuses were aligned to TRA and TRB V and J templates and assembled into clonotypes. A clonotype was counted as expanded or contracted only if both edgeR and NoisET called the change significant, with noise models trained on biological replicates. For edgeR calls, a false discovery rate-adjusted p below 0.01 and a log2 fold-change threshold of 1 were applied. As an exploratory analysis of dynamics, max-normalized trajectories of the 1000 most abundant clonotypes were examined by PCA with hierarchical clustering. Each responding clone was given a CD4 or CD8 phenotype based on the CD4+ and CD8+ repertoires, which had been sequenced separately. In-frame beta chains were kept once TCRdb had trimmed the public reads at Q25 with fastp and called clones with MiXCR. Each CDR3 protein gets just one entry, which takes the most common genes and DNA from the rows behind it. The V and J calls and clone size are TCRdb's, not the authors'. The sample table records 560,000 or so distinct CDR3 sequences; roughly 17% of these occur just once. Approximately 8.1% of the sample rests with the top ten.

PBMCs were isolated by Ficoll-Paque density gradient centrifugation. A note on this clonotype: This receptor's antigen is unknown. Per-base qualities were not stored, and no clone one base away is much larger.

CDR1 DFQATT and CDR2 SNEGSKA were looked up in the germline V gene (reference sequence). V drops 1 base and J drops 3 bases, leaving 10 bases in between. Reading from cysteine to phenylalanine, the CDR3 counts 14 amino acids. Only the CDR3 region is kept as DNA, spanning 42 bases read in frame from base 1. The sample was PBMCs or a T cell subset sorted from them (not recorded which). This TCR was sampled from an adult woman who had mild COVID-19 (a few samples of this study predate the infection). The sample titles of this study are shuffled in the database, so cell type and time point are left out; the donor was told from shared clones. The rearrangement joined TRBV20-1 to TRBJ1-5; no D gene can be assigned with confidence. CDR3 reads: CSARGWAVNQPQHF. The bases read TGCAGTGCTAGAGGTTGGGCAGTCAATCAGCCCCAGCATTTT.